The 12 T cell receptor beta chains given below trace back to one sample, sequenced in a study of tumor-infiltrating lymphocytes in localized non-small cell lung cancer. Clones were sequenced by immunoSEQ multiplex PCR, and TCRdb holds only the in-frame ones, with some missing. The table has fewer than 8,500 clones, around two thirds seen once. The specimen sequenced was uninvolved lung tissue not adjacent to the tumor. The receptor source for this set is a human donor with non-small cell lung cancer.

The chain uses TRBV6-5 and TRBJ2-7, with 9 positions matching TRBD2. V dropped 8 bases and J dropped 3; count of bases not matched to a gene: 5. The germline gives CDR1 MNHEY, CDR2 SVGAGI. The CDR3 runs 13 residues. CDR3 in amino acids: CASRLTSGYEQYF. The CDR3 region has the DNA TGTGCCAGCCGCCTGACTAGCGGCTACGAGCAGTACTTC.

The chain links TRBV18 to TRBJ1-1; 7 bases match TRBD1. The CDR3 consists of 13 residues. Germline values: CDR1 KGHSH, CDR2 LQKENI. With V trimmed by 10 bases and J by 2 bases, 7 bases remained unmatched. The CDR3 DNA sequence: TGTGCCACCCGACCAGGGGGTAACACTGAAGCTTTCTTT. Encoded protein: CATRPGGNTEAFF.

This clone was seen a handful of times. Here the CDR3 reads CARSVRLAGGTDTQYF. In nucleotides, the CDR3 is TGTGCCAGAAGCGTACGACTAGCGGGGGGCACAGATACGCAGTATTTT. The rearrangement uses TRBV5-3 and TRBJ2-3; 12 bases agree with TRBD2. TRBV5-3 has ORF status, its function being uncertain. There are 16 residues in the CDR3. The junction had 4 bases not matched to a gene; V was cut back by 4 bases and J by 1 base.

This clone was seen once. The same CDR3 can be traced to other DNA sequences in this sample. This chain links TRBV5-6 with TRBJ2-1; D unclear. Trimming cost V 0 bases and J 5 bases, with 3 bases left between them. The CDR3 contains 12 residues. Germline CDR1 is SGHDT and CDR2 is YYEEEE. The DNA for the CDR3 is TGTGCCAGCAGCTTGGCCCACAATGAGCAGTTCTTC. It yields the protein CASSLAHNEQFF.

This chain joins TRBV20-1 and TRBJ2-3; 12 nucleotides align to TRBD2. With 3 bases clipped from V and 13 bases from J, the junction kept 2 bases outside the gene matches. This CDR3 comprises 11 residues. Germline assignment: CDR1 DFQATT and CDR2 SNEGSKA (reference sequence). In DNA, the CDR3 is TGCAGTGCTAGTTCTAGCGGGGGGGAGTATTTT. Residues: CSASSSGGEYF.

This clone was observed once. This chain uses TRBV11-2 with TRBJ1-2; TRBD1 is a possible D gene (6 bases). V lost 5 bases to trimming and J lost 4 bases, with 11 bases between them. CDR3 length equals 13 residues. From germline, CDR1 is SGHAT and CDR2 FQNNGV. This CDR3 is CASSQRTAYGYTF. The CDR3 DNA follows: TGTGCCAGCAGCCAAAGGACAGCCTATGGCTACACCTTC.

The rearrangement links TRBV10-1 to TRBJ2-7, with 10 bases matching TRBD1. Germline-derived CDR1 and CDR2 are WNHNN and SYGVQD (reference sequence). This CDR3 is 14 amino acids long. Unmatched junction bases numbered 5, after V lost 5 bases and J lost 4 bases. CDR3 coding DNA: TGCGCCAGCAGTTCCGGGACAGGGGCTTACGAGCAGTACTTC. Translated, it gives CASSSGTGAYEQYF.

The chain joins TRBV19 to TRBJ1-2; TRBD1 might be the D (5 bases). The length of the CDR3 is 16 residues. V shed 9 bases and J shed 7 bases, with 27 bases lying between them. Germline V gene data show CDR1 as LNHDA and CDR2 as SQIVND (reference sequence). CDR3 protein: CASSPERIQGKGGYTF. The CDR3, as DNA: TGTGCCAGCTCTCCCGAAAGGATCCAGGGAAAAGGTGGCTACACCTTC. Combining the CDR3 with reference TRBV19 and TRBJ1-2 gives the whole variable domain DGGITQSPKYLFRKEGQNVTLSCEQNLNHDAMYWYRQDPGQGLRLIYYSQIVNDFQKGDIAEGYSVSREKKESFPLTVTSAQKNPTAFYLCASSPERIQGKGGYTFGSGTRLTVV.

CDR3 coding DNA: TGTGCCAGCAGCCAAGAGAGGACAGGGCTGGGAGCTTTCTTT. Its protein product is CASSQERTGLGAFF. V gene TRBV14 combines with J gene TRBJ1-1, with 8 positions matching TRBD1. V was clipped by 0 bases and J by 10 bases; unmatched bases: 7. Per germline, CDR1 SGHDN and CDR2 FVKESK. The CDR3 consists of 14 residues.

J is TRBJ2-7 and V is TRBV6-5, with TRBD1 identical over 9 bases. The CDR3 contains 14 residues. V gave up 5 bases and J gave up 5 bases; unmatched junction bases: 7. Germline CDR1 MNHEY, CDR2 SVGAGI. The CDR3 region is CASSGGTGRNEQYF. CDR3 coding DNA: TGTGCCAGCAGTGGTGGGACAGGGCGAAACGAGCAGTACTTC.

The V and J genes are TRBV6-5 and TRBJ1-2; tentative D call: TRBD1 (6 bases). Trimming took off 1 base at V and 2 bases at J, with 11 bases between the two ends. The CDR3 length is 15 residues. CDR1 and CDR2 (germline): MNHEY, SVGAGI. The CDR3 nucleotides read TGTGCCAGCAGTTACTGGGCAGGGGCAAACTATGGCTACACCTTC. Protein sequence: CASSYWAGANYGYTF.

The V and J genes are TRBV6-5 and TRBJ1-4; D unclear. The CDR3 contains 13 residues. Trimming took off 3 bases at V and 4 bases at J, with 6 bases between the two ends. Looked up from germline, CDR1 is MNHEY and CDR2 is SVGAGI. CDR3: CASSYVFNEKLFF. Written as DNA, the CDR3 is TGTGCCAGCAGTTATGTTTTTAATGAAAAACTGTTTTTT.